These T cell receptor beta chains were read from a single sample in a study of blood T cells in healthy people across ages. TCRdb reprocessed the 5' RACE reads with MiXCR, giving one entry per CDR3 protein. The table includes about 570,000 distinct CDR3 sequences, about 25% detected once. The sample taken for sequencing was blood. Every receptor here comes from a woman aged 70-85 years in good health. CDR3s include the opening cysteine and the closing phenylalanine or tryptophan. The D gene is left open where the match is weak. Only some rows state a clone size, as once, few, many or a class for expanded clones.

size	J	V	D	CDR3	DNA
.	TRBJ2-5	TRBV6-1	.	CASSRIGGGAGETQYF	TGTGCCAGCAGCCGAATAGGTGGGGGGGCCGGAGAGACCCAGTACTTC
.	TRBJ2-5	TRBV6-5	.	CASSTGQNQETQYF	TGTGCCAGCAGTACCGGACAAAACCAAGAGACCCAGTACTTC
once	TRBJ2-7	TRBV7-9	.	CASSLTRGSQTGEQYF	TGTGCCAGCAGCTTAACACGGGGGTCACAGACGGGTGAGCAGTACTTC
.	TRBJ2-3	TRBV6-5	.	CASSWVGGGTTDTQYF	TGTGCCAGCAGTTGGGTCGGAGGGGGCACCACAGATACGCAGTATTTT
.	TRBJ2-7	TRBV5-4	TRBD2	CASTFGTSGDHEQYF	TGTGCCAGCACCTTCGGGACTAGCGGGGACCACGAGCAGTACTTC
.	TRBJ1-1	TRBV5-1	.	CASSLDSLDEAFF	TGCGCCAGCAGCTTGGACAGTTTGGATGAAGCTTTCTTT
.	TRBJ2-7	TRBV7-2	TRBD2	CASESGGHYEQYF	TGTGCCAGCGAAAGCGGGGGCCACTACGAGCAGTACTTC
.	TRBJ2-5	TRBV7-2	TRBD2	CASSWRTGGGETQYF	TGTGCCAGCAGCTGGCGGACTGGGGGGGGAGAGACCCAGTACTTC
.	TRBJ1-4	TRBV20-1	.	CSAARRGAIGVNGKLFF	TGCAGTGCCGCACGTAGGGGCGCGATCGGAGTGAATGGAAAACTGTTTTTT
.	TRBJ2-7	TRBV12-3/TRBV12-4	.	CASSPGTVLDEQYF	TGTGCCAGCAGCCCAGGGACGGTTCTGGACGAGCAGTACTTC
few	TRBJ2-5	TRBV5-1	TRBD2	CASSLSGLDVGETQYF	TGCGCCAGCAGCTTGTCCGGACTAGATGTGGGAGAGACCCAGTACTTC
few	TRBJ2-5	TRBV7-2	TRBD2	CASSLMTSGSQETQYF	TGTGCCAGCAGCTTAATGACTAGCGGGAGCCAAGAGACCCAGTACTTC
.	TRBJ2-2	TRBV11-1	.	CASSSSSANTGELFF	TGTGCCAGCAGCTCGTCTTCCGCGAACACCGGGGAGCTGTTTTTT
few	TRBJ2-4	TRBV5-8	.	CASSRQVPKNIQYF	TGTGCCAGCAGCCGCCAGGTTCCCAAAAACATTCAGTACTTC
.	TRBJ1-2	TRBV6-6	.	CALGSNYGYTF	TGTGCATTGGGGTCTAACTATGGCTACACCTTC
few	TRBJ1-1	TRBV6-2/TRBV6-3	.	CASSYGVQFDRNTEAFF	TGTGCCAGCAGTTACGGTGTCCAGTTCGACCGGAACACTGAAGCTTTCTTT
.	TRBJ2-5	TRBV12-5	TRBD1	CASGLVRDRGGVTQYF	TGTGCTAGTGGTTTGGTACGGGACAGGGGAGGTGTGACCCAGTACTTC
.	TRBJ2-5	TRBV10-3	.	CAIRADASETQYF	TGTGCCATCAGAGCCGACGCCTCAGAGACCCAGTACTTC
few	TRBJ2-1	TRBV20-1	.	CSASPRQLPRASYNEQFF	TGCAGTGCTAGTCCACGACAACTACCAAGGGCCTCCTACAATGAGCAGTTCTTC
once	TRBJ2-5	TRBV6-1	TRBD2	CASTLAGKETQYF	TGTGCCAGCACCCTAGCGGGGAAAGAGACCCAGTACTTC
.	TRBJ1-1	TRBV20-1	.	CSARDRRGTEAFF	TGTAGTGCTAGAGATCGTAGGGGCACTGAAGCTTTCTTT
.	TRBJ2-6	TRBV4-3	.	CASSQRTSGANVLTF	TGCGCCAGCAGCCAACGGACCTCTGGGGCCAACGTCCTGACTTTC